This T cell receptor (beta chain) was captured by sequencing in a study of cytomegalovirus exposure and HLA in healthy donors. Study-level information: The same platform was used for the 130 or so validation repertoires as for the roughly 670 first-cohort repertoires, as reported in a later analysis.

Concerning this clone itself: The antigen remains undetermined.

Points from the study as a whole: First-cohort TCR clusters were later found to tend to co-occur in the roughly 130 validation repertoires. The authors listed approximately 160 TCR beta chains as cytomegalovirus-associated. Testing in vitro showed a few CMV-associated chains specific for CMV antigens.

The CDR3 loop spans 15 amino acids. The V end was cut by 6 bases, the J end by 3 bases, with 19 bases between. Germline V gene lookup returns CDR1 SQVTM and CDR2 ANQGSEA. Sequencing used immunoSEQ multiplex PCR; TCRdb keeps in-frame clones, though not all of them. This sample has over 120,000 clones; 85% to 90% occur once, and the top ten carry over 5%. The sequenced material came from PBMCs. This sequence joins TRBV29-1 and TRBJ2-3; TRBD1 is a possible D gene (6 bases). The receptor's source is a woman in her twenties or thirties in good health and CMV-seropositive. The DNA for the CDR3 is TGCAGCGTAGCTGGACAGTTCCAAAGAACAGATACGCAGTATTTT. It translates to CSVAGQFQRTDTQYF.